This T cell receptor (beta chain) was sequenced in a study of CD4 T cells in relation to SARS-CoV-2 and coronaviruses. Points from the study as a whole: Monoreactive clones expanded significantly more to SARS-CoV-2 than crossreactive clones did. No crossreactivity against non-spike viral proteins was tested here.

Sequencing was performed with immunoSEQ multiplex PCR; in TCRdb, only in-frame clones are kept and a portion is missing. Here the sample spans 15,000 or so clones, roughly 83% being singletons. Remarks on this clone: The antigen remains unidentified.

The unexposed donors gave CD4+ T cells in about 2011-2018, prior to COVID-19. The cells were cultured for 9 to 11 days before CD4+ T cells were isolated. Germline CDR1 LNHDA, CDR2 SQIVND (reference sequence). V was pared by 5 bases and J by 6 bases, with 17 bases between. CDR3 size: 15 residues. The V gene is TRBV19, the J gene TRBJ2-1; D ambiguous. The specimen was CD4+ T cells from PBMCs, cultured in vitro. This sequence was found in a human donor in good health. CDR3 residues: CASSPELPQRNEQFF. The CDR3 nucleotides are TGTGCCAGTAGTCCTGAGCTACCCCAGCGCAATGAGCAGTTCTTC.